The clone carrying this T cell receptor beta chain appeared a few times. What it recognizes is unknown. The ends were cut back, 5 bases at V and 5 bases at J, with 12 bases in the middle. This CDR3 is 13 amino acids long. RNA transcripts yielded amplified TCR beta CDR3 regions. The HTBI primer set served for first-round RT-PCR of the TCR CDR3. TCRdb called the multiplex PCR reads again in MiXCR, with one record for every CDR3 protein. The sample holds some 690,000 distinct CDR3 sequences, about 18% seen once. The sample is drawn from a study of T cells in Graves' hyperthyroidism and ophthalmopathy. Study-level points and caveats: Prediction of ophthalmopathy progression came a median around 6 months pre-onset.

Lactation, pregnancy, other autoimmune disease or uncontrolled infection led to exclusion of patients. For the diagnoses, clinical symptoms, serum thyroxine and TRAb, thyroid ultrasound and orbital computed tomography were used. The sequenced sample was blood. The source is a man aged 45 to 65 with Graves' hyperthyroidism. This sequence joins TRBV12-3 or TRBV12-4 and TRBJ1-1; D not certain. This CDR3 reads CASSPQQETEAFF. The CDR3, as DNA: TGTGCCAGCAGTCCGCAACAAGAAACTGAAGCTTTCTTT.